Sequencing of this T cell receptor beta chain was carried out in a study of shared clonotypes between healthy human individuals (dated by TCRdb to the early 2020s). Context from the whole study: The cohort included a few men and a couple of women between 18 and 49 years of age. For each donor, CD4 naive and CD4 memory were each run on three plates, CD8 naive on two plates, and CD8 memory on one plate. Leukapheresis yielded between about 0.94 and 10 billion PBMCs per donor. To estimate repertoire size and how much clonotypes are shared between individuals, the study performed deep sequencing of blood TCR repertoires from 4 to 6 healthy adults. Different laboratories and diverse techniques were used to prepare libraries and sequence TCR repertoires, to increase sequencing depth and limit assay-specific biases. General study outcomes and caveats: Compared with non-shared clonotypes, the clonotypes found in all four sorted-subset donors had higher generation probabilities. Naive subsets generally had larger estimated clonotype richness than memory subsets did. The small number of donors limited the genetic and exposure-history diversity represented. Sampling was limited to blood, and TCR repertoires in tissue likely differ from TCR repertoires in blood. Incomplete sequencing was indicated by rarefaction of sorted-subset datasets, despite the large sequencing depth. Across a handful of donors, about 5.2% of naive CD4, approximately 3.6% of naive CD8, around 2.1% of memory CD4, and over 0.35% of memory CD8 clonotypes were shared. Pairwise subsampling indicated that sequencing depth was expected to affect the degree of clonotype sharing among donors.

Its CDR3 holds 16 amino acids, cysteine through phenylalanine. The entry retains the CDR3 DNA only, 48 bases that are in frame from base 1. Donors were healthy HIV-negative adults with no recently reported acute infections or vaccinations. Only Caucasian adults living in Nashville, Tennessee, USA were represented among the donors. CD4+ T cells were enriched through magnetic negative selection, after which naive cells were positively selected on CD45RA and the remaining negative fraction served as the memory subset. Blood was collected by leukapheresis, and PBMCs were isolated by Ficoll-Histopaque density gradient centrifugation and then cryopreserved in liquid nitrogen vapor phase. Purity and quantity of every magnetically sorted T cell population were checked by analytical flow cytometry. Genomic DNA was isolated from every sorted fraction and measured by UV absorbance on a Nanodrop 2000c. Using the deep immunoSEQ assay, TCR CDR3 regions were amplified from genomic DNA by multiplex PCR. Extracted genomic DNA from each cell subset was distributed evenly across all wells of several immunoSEQ 96-well plates, and each plate was treated as a replicate. For sorted subsets, each replicate PCR was loaded with 200 ng genomic DNA, equivalent to 32,000 or so T cell genomes. The purified libraries were quantified using a Qubit 3.0 fluorometer, sized with a Bioanalyzer 2100, and then quantified again using the KAPA Library Quantification kit. Every immunoSEQ 96-well plate was sequenced on a separate single-read 150-cycle Illumina NextSeq 550 flow cell. The study's own analysis went as follows. The immunoSEQ output contained only junctional sequences without quality scores, so filtering could not match that applied to full-length reads. To assign V/J genes and CDR3, sequences were annotated against IMGT germline references using PyIR, a Python wrapper for IgBLAST v1.9. Reads with weak V/J assignments (E-value above 1e-6), missing CDR3, stop codons, out-of-frame junctions, or ambiguous translated residues were removed. V3J clonotypes were defined as sequences sharing the same inferred V gene, J gene, and CDR3 amino acid sequence. Percentage overlap between repertoires was calculated by dividing the number of shared unique clonotypes by the size of the smaller repertoire. RTK rarefaction, the Chao1 estimator, and Recon v2.1 estimates of unobserved clonotypes were used to assess repertoire richness. OLGA was used to compute generation probabilities for all TCRbeta clonotypes that the gDNA method yielded from a handful of donors. This immuneACCESS table, as held by TCRdb, lists in-frame sequences with V and J called but not all clones. Of the missing ones, under half trace to an unresolved V gene in checked studies; the others have no known cause. D and trimming come from the DNA, and the V and J calls and clone size come from that table. Present in this sample are about 2 million clones, over 85% of which were seen just once. Around 0.13% of the sample rests with the top ten.

This clone was seen only once. It has no known antigen specificity. The record has no base qualities; no much larger clone is one base away. The chain is made from TRBV21-1 and TRBJ1-5. TRBV21-1 is a listed pseudogene. The sequenced sample was naive CD4+ T cells sorted from blood. The sample's cell subset or site label, in plain terms: CD45RA+ positively selected. The sequence derives from a man between 18 and 35 years old in good health. The DNA reads as follows: TGTGCCAGCAGCAAAGGAGGTAGGCAGAGCAATCAGCCCCAGCATTTT. Protein translation: CASSKGGRQSNQPQHF.